Each of the 26 T cell receptor beta chains below was sequenced from the same sample in a study of T cells in localized non-small cell lung cancer. The table came from immunoSEQ multiplex PCR; TCRdb's copy has only in-frame clones and leaves some out. The sample records 1,500 to 2,000 clones, 25% to 30% being singletons. The sample was lung tumor tissue, taken before any cancer treatment. These receptors originate from a woman aged 40 to 75 with stage I lung adenocarcinoma.

This chain connects TRBV11-3 to TRBJ1-1; 7 nucleotides agree with TRBD1. The V gene's germline CDR1 is SGHNT and CDR2 YENEEA. The V gene end was trimmed by 0 bases and the J gene end by 7 bases; junction bases not matched to a gene: 14. The CDR3 runs 17 residues. CDR3 sequence: CASSLDRFWDRLNEAFF. CDR3 in DNA: TGTGCCAGCAGCTTAGACCGGTTTTGGGACAGACTTAATGAAGCTTTCTTT. Full variable domain (remainder filled in from reference TRBV11-3 and TRBJ1-1): EAGVVQSPRYKIIEKKQPVAFWCNPISGHNTLYWYLQNLGQGPELLIRYENEEAVDDSQLPKDRFSAERLKGVDSTLKIQPAELGDSAVYLCASSLDRFWDRLNEAFFGQGTRLTVV.

This clone was found a few times. The chain combines TRBV11-3 with TRBJ1-2; TRBD1 might be the D (5 bases). V was pared by 5 bases and J by 4 bases, with 14 bases between. Per germline, CDR1 SGHNT and CDR2 YENEEA. CDR3 length equals 14 residues. CDR3 in DNA: TGTGCCAGCAGCCGTACGGGACTGCTCTATGGCTACACCTTC. It codes for CASSRTGLLYGYTF.

The chain links TRBV19 to TRBJ2-1, with a possible D match to TRBD1 (5 bases). The length of the CDR3 is 14 residues. The ends were cut back, 11 bases at V and 7 bases at J, with 21 bases in the middle. From germline, CDR1 is LNHDA and CDR2 SQIVND (reference sequence). The CDR3 DNA sequence: TGTGCCTCAGTAGGGGCAGGGATATCGAATGAGCAGTTCTTC. Amino acids: CASVGAGISNEQFF.

This clone has only a few counts. The chain recombines TRBV11-3 with TRBJ1-1, with 10 bases aligning to TRBD1. The CDR3 has 15 amino acids. Germline V gene sequence: CDR1 SGHNT, CDR2 YENEEA. The trim removed 5 bases at V and 7 bases at J, leaving 10 bases unmatched. The CDR3 sequence: CASSPRTGGVIEAFF. CDR3 DNA: TGTGCCAGCAGCCCGCGGACAGGGGGGGTTATTGAAGCTTTCTTT.

This chain joins TRBV28 and TRBJ1-2, with a possible D match to TRBD1 (6 bases). V was clipped by 4 bases and J by 7 bases, with 13 bases between them. This CDR3 region has 13 residues. Per the germline V gene, CDR1 is MDHEN and CDR2 is SYDVKM. In DNA, the CDR3 is TGTGCCAGCAGTTCCCCGGGGGCGACTGGCTACACCTTC. Residues: CASSSPGATGYTF.

This clone was observed a few times. This chain joins TRBV23-1 and TRBJ2-2, with 8 bases fitting TRBD1. TRBV23-1 is recorded as an ORF, its role being uncertain. The CDR3 has 13 amino acids. V was clipped by 6 bases and J by 6 bases; unmatched bases: 3. CDR3 sequence reads: CASSAQGAGELFF. CDR3 in DNA: TGCGCCAGCAGCGCACAGGGGGCCGGGGAGCTGTTTTTT.

This clone has only a few counts. This chain uses TRBV15 with TRBJ1-2; no clear D gene. Germline-derived CDR1 and CDR2 are LNHNV and YYDKDF (reference sequence). V lost 0 bases and J 5 bases, leaving 13 bases between the germline ends. The CDR3 has 15 residues. The CDR3 protein is CATSRDLSGLYGYTF. In DNA form, the CDR3 reads TGTGCCACCAGCAGAGATTTGAGCGGGTTGTATGGCTACACCTTC.

This chain connects TRBV16 to TRBJ1-2; D is unresolved. The length of the CDR3 is 13 residues. Germline V CDR1 and CDR2: KGHSY, FQNENV. Trimming removed 7 bases from V and 5 bases from J, with 14 bases in between. CDR3 bases: TGTGCCAGCACCACCGAGAGGGAGTATGGCTACACCTTC. Residues: CASTTEREYGYTF.

The CDR3 here is CASSPGTGETDTQYF. The DNA of the CDR3 is TGTGCCAGTAGCCCCGGGACAGGGGAGACAGATACGCAGTATTTT. The chain has TRBV19 and TRBJ2-3; 10 positions agree with TRBD1. Unmatched junction bases numbered 6, after V lost 6 bases and J lost 3 bases. CDR3 length: 15 amino acids. Germline CDR1 is LNHDA and CDR2 is SQIVND (reference sequence).

The CDR3 DNA reads as TGTGCCAGCTCACCGGATGTACGTGAAGCTGCTTTCTTT. Protein product: CASSPDVREAAFF. The chain uses TRBV18 and TRBJ1-1; D remains ambiguous. V shed 3 bases and J shed 11 bases, with 16 bases lying between them. Per the germline V gene, CDR1 is KGHSH and CDR2 is LQKENI. This CDR3 contains 13 residues.

This clone is medium-sized by share. V and J are TRBV11-3 and TRBJ1-2; TRBD1 aligns across 10 bases. V gave up 7 bases and J gave up 3 bases; unmatched junction bases: 14. The CDR3 extends over 17 amino acids. Germline V gene lookup returns CDR1 SGHNT and CDR2 YENEEA. As DNA, the CDR3 is TGTGCCAGCACCCGGAGACAGGGGGCCTACTTGGACTATGGCTACACCTTC. Translated, it gives CASTRRQGAYLDYGYTF.

This clone came up a few times. The J gene is TRBJ2-5, the V gene TRBV5-1; 14 bases fit TRBD2. CDR1 is SGHRS, CDR2 YFSETQ, per germline. Trimming at V came to 3 bases and at J to 5 bases, leaving 3 bases not matched to a gene. The CDR3 consists of 15 residues. This chain's CDR3 is CASSWGLAGEETQYF. The CDR3 nucleotides are TGCGCCAGCAGCTGGGGACTAGCGGGAGAGGAGACCCAGTACTTC.

This clone was seen a handful of times. The rearrangement uses TRBV18 and TRBJ1-3, with 8 bases identical to TRBD1. The CDR3 has 18 residues. Germline CDR1 and CDR2: KGHSH and LQKENI. Unmatched junction bases numbered 11, after V lost 4 bases and J lost 0 bases. CDR3 coding DNA: TGTGCCAGCTCACGGCCCGGGACAGGACTACTCTCTGGAAACACCATATATTTT. Amino acids: CASSRPGTGLLSGNTIYF. Together with reference TRBV18 and TRBJ1-3, the CDR3 gives the full variable domain: NAGVMQNPRHLVRRRGQEARLRCSPMKGHSHVYWYRQLPEEGLKFMVYLQKENIIDESGMPKERFSAEFPKEGPSILRIQQVVRGDSAAYFCASSRPGTGLLSGNTIYFGEGSWLTVV.

The chain is built from TRBV29-1 and TRBJ1-2, with 8 nucleotides matching TRBD1. Germline CDR1 SQVTM, CDR2 ANQGSEA. Trimming cost V 6 bases and J 6 bases; bases outside gene matches: 12. This CDR3 region has 14 residues. The CDR3 bases are TGCAGCGTCGGACAGGGAAGAGCCGCGCATGGCTACACCTTC. The encoded protein is CSVGQGRAAHGYTF.

Relative to its sample, this clone is medium-sized (0.01 to 0.1%). The V gene is TRBV11-3, the J gene TRBJ1-1, with a tentative D call TRBD1 (6 bases). V was shortened by 5 bases and J by 1 base, with 11 bases between the two germline ends. The germline V gene encodes CDR1 SGHNT and CDR2 YENEEA. The CDR3 runs 14 residues. The chain's CDR3 is CASSPIQGNTEAFF. The DNA for the CDR3 is TGTGCCAGCAGCCCTATACAGGGGAACACTGAAGCTTTCTTT.

The chain combines TRBV9 with TRBJ2-5; the D is unclear. The CDR3 totals 15 residues. Trimming removed 5 bases at V and 2 bases at J, with 16 bases between. The germline CDR1 and CDR2 sequences are SGDLS and YYNGEE. CDR3 protein: CASSEWQQLQETQYF. The CDR3 DNA follows: TGTGCCAGCAGTGAATGGCAGCAGTTACAAGAGACCCAGTACTTC.

Only a few counts were recorded for this clone. This chain joins TRBV19 and TRBJ1-2; D gene ambiguous. Between the trimmed V and J ends, which lost 7 bases and 4 bases, there was a span of 22 bases. CDR3 length: 16 residues. Looked up from germline, CDR1 is LNHDA and CDR2 is SQIVND (reference sequence). This CDR3 reads CASNYDLGFGFYGYTF. The CDR3 bases are TGTGCCAGTAATTATGATTTGGGGTTTGGATTCTATGGCTACACCTTC. Supplemented by reference TRBV19 and TRBJ1-2, the full variable domain reads DGGITQSPKYLFRKEGQNVTLSCEQNLNHDAMYWYRQDPGQGLRLIYYSQIVNDFQKGDIAEGYSVSREKKESFPLTVTSAQKNPTAFYLCASNYDLGFGFYGYTFGSGTRLTVV.

Within the sample, this clone is medium-sized. The junction does not match germline at one end; this may be a read error. The chain employs TRBV6-8 and TRBJ2-5; the D is unclear. CDR3 length equals 15 residues. CDR1 is MNHGY and CDR2 is SAAAGT in the germline V gene. CDR3 loop: CAISGGETLQETQYF. CDR3 DNA: TGTGCCATCAGTGGTGGTGAGACCCTCCAAGAGACCCAGTACTTC.

The chain uses TRBV29-1 and TRBJ2-7; the D call may be TRBD1 or TRBD2 (5 bases each). Germline V gene data show CDR1 as SQVTM and CDR2 as ANQGSEA. The V gene lost 7 bases and the J gene lost 0 bases, with 19 bases spanning the gap. The CDR3 is made up of 15 amino acids. CDR3 sequence (DNA): TGCAGCGCTGTGACCGGGACGGGGAGCTCCTACGAGCAGTACTTC. It encodes CSAVTGTGSSYEQYF.

The chain couples TRBV7-5 to TRBJ2-7; the table names TRBD2, a call not compared with the DNA. TRBV7-5 is a pseudogene locus. This CDR3 region has 17 residues. In nucleotides, the CDR3 is TGTGCCAGCAGCTTAGCCATCGGGGGGGACTTCAACTACGAGCAGTACTTC. It encodes CASSLAIGGDFNYEQYF.

This rearrangement joins TRBV5-1 to TRBJ1-6, with TRBD1 identical over 7 bases. In germline, CDR1 is SGHRS, CDR2 YFSETQ. Trimming cost V 4 bases and J 4 bases; bases outside gene matches: 2. The CDR3 is 14 amino acids. CDR3 in amino acids: CASSPGQYNSPLHF. The CDR3 coding sequence is TGCGCCAGCAGCCCGGGACAGTATAATTCACCCCTCCACTTT.

This chain connects TRBV15 to TRBJ1-4; 8 bases line up with TRBD1. With V trimmed by 4 bases and J by 7 bases, 5 bases remained unmatched. Germline V gives CDR1 LNHNV, CDR2 YYDKDF (reference sequence). The CDR3 has 14 residues. CDR3 nucleotide sequence: TGTGCCACCAGCAACAGGGGGTCGGGTGAAAAACTGTTTTTT. This codes for CATSNRGSGEKLFF. Complete variable domain (other parts from reference TRBV15 and TRBJ1-4): DAMVIQNPRYQVTQFGKPVTLSCSQTLNHNVMYWYQQKSSQAPKLLFHYYDKDFNNEADTPDNFQSRRPNTSFCFLDIRSPGLGDTAMYLCATSNRGSGEKLFFGSGTQLSVL.

This clone was picked up a small number of times. The V and J genes are TRBV4-1 and TRBJ1-2; the D is unclear. Per the germline V gene, CDR1 is MGHRA and CDR2 is YSYEKL. V lost 0 bases, J lost 0 bases, and 17 bases lay in between. The CDR3 has 18 amino acids. The CDR3 reads CASSQDARQRSTNYGYTF. CDR3 DNA sequence: TGCGCCAGCAGCCAAGACGCGCGGCAGCGAAGTACTAACTATGGCTACACCTTC.

The chain carries TRBV15 and TRBJ2-7; 7 nucleotides agree with TRBD2. Unmatched junction bases numbered 7, after V lost 0 bases and J lost 5 bases. The CDR3 covers 15 residues. The germline V gene encodes CDR1 LNHNV and CDR2 YYDKDF (reference sequence). CDR3 amino acids: CATSRDEGRGDEQYF. CDR3 in DNA: TGTGCCACCAGCAGAGATGAAGGGAGGGGAGACGAGCAGTACTTC.

The V call is TRBV18, the J call TRBJ2-5; D may be TRBD1 (6 bases). The CDR3 totals 15 residues. Trimming cost V 2 bases and J 0 bases, with 10 bases left between them. The germline V gene has CDR1 KGHSH and CDR2 LQKENI. CDR3 nucleotide sequence: TGTGCCAGCTCACCAGTCAGGGGTGACCAAGAGACCCAGTACTTC. As protein: CASSPVRGDQETQYF.

The chain links TRBV5-1 to TRBJ1-5; D perhaps matches TRBD1 (6 bases). The CDR3 covers 16 residues. Trimming cost V 0 bases and J 4 bases, with 14 bases left between them. In germline, CDR1 is SGHRS, CDR2 YFSETQ. CDR3 coding DNA: TGCGCCAGCAGCTTGGAGCCCCAGGGGACGAATCAGCCCCAGCATTTT. This encodes CASSLEPQGTNQPQHF. Together with reference TRBV5-1 and TRBJ1-5, the CDR3 gives the full variable domain: KAGVTQTPRYLIKTRGQQVTLSCSPISGHRSVSWYQQTPGQGLQFLFEYFSETQRNKGNFPGRFSGRQFSNSRSEMNVSTLELGDSALYLCASSLEPQGTNQPQHFGDGTRLSIL.